The entry that follows covers one T cell receptor (beta chain) sequence. Trimming took 6 bases from V and 5 from J, leaving 13 bases between them. Germline CDR1 and CDR2: LGHDT and YNNKEL (reference sequence). The CDR3 has 13 amino acids. The data were obtained in a study of blood T cell repertoires in COVID-19. Across the whole study: T cells, B-cell-depleted T cells, or PBMCs supplied cDNA or gDNA.

Profiling relied on immunoSEQ multiplex PCR, and the TCRdb table lists in-frame clones only, not all of them. The table records under 350,000 clones, around 85% of them present only once. This sequence originates from a woman between 35 and 50 years old with acute COVID-19. The genes are TRBV3-1 (or the pseudogene TRBV3-2) and TRBJ1-2, with D maybe TRBD1 (5 bases). Sequencing was performed on PBMCs or T cells enriched from blood (not recorded which). The CDR3 DNA reads as TGTGCCAGCAGACGCGGGACGGGATATGGCTACACCTTC. Its translation is CASRRGTGYGYTF.